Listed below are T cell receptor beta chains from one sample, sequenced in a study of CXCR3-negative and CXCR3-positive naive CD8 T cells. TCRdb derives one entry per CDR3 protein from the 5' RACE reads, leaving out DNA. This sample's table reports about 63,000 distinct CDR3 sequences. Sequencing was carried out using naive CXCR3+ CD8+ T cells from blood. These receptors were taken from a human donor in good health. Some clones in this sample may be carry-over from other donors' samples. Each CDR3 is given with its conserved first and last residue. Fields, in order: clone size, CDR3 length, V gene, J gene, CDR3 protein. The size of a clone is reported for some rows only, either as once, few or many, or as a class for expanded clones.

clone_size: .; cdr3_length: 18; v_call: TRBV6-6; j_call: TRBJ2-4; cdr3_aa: CASSYSIGTSVSKNIQYF
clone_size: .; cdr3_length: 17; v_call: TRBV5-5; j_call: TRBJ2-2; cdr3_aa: CASSYLLQGTNTGELFF
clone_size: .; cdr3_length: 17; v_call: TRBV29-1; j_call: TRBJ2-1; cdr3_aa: CSVEREHPALSYNEQFF
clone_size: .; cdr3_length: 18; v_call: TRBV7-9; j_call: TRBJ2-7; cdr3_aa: CASSSGTSGGASSYEQYF
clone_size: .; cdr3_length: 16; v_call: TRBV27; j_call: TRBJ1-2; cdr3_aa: CASSLIPGTGSDGYTF
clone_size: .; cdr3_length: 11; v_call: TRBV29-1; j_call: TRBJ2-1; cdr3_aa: CSVDAPGEQFF
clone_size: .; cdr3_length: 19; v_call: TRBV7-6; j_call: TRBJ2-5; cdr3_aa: CASSSAGTSGPVGQETQYF
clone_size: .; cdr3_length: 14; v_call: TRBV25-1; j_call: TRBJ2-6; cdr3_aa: CASSEYSGANVLTF
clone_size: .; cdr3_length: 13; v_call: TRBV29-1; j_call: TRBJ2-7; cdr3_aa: CSVGNSGRYEQYF
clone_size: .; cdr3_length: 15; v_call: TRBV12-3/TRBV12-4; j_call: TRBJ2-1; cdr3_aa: CASSLASGFYNEQFF
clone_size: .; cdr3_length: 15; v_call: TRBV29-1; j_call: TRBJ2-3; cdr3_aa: CSVEDRGRNTDTQYF
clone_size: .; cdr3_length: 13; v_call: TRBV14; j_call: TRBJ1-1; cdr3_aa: CASSQDARPVAFF
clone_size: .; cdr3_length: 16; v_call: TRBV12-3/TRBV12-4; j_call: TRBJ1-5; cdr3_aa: CASSLRDGYSNQPQHF
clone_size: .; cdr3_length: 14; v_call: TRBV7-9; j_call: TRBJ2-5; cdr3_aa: CASSLSERQETQYF
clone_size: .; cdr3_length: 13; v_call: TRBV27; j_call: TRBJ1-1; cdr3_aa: CASLGQSNTEAFF
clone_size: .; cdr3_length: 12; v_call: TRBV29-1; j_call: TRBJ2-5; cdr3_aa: CSARGDSGTQYF
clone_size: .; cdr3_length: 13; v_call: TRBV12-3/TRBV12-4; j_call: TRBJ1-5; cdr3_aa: CASTEQTSRPQHF
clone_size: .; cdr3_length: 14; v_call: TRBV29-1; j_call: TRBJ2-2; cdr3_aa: CSVGGLAGTGELFF
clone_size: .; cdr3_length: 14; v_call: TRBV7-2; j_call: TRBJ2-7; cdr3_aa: CASSLSSGEYEQYF
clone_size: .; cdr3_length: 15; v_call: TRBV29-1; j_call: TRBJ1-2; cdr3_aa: CSVEGAGDVDYGYTF
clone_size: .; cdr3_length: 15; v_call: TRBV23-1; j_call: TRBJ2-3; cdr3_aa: CASSHGRTASDTQYF
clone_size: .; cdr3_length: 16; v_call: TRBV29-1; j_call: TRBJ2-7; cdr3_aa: CSVQRVKRDRPGEQYF
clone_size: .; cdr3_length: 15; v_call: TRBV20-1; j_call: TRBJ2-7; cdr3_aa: CSARGTSGESYEQYF
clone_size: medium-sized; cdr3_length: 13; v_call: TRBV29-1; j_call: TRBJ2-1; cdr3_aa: CSVDEGVHNEQFF
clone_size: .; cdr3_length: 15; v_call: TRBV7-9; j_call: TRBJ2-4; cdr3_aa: CASSLSQGTKNIQYF
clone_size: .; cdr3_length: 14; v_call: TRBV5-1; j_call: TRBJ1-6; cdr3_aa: CASSLGLSDSPLHF
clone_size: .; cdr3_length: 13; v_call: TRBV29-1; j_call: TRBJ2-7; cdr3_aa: CSVRTGSSYEQYF
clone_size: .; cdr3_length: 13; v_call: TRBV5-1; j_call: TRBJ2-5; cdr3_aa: CASSLADRETQYF
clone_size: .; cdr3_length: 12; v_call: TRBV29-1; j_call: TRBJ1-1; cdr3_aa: CSAPTGDAEAFF